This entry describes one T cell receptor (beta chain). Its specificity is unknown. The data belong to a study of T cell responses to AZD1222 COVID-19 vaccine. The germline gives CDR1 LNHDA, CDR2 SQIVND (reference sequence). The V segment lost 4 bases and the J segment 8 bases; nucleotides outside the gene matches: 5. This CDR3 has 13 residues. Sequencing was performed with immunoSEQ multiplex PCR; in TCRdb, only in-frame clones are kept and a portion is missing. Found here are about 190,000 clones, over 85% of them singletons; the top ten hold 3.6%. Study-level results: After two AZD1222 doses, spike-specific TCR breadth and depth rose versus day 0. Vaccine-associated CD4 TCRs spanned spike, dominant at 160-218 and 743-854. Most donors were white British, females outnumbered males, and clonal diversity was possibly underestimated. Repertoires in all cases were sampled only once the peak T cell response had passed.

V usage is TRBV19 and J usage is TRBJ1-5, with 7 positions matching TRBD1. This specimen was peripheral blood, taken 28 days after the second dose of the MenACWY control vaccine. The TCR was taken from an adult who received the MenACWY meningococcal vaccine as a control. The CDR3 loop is CASSKQGWEPQHF. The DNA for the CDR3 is TGTGCCAGTAGTAAACAGGGGTGGGAGCCCCAGCATTTT.